The 27 T cell receptor beta chains below were found in one sample sequenced in a study of T cell repertoires in cytomegalovirus infection. TCRdb reprocessed the reads with MiXCR, giving one entry per CDR3 protein. The sample carries around 550,000 distinct CDR3 sequences, more than 25% recorded once. The sequenced sample was PBMCs. These receptors were collected from a human donor in good health (CMV status not recorded). Some clones in this sample may be carry-over from other donors' samples.

V and J are TRBV28 and TRBJ2-4; 7 bases match TRBD1. This CDR3 region has 17 residues. V shed 5 bases and J 1 base; nucleotides not matched to a gene: 11. Germline loops: CDR1 MDHEN, CDR2 SYDVKM. The CDR3 region is CASSPNLQGQAKNIQYF. The CDR3 nucleotides are TGTGCCAGCAGTCCAAACTTACAGGGACAGGCCAAAAACATTCAGTACTTC.

Here the CDR3 DNA reads TGTGCCAGCAGCTTAACCCAGATTAACTATGGCTACACCTTC. Amino acid sequence: CASSLTQINYGYTF. The chain uses TRBV11-2 and TRBJ1-2; no clear D gene. V lost 2 bases, J lost 1 base, and 8 bases lay in between. Germline CDR1 reads SGHAT; CDR2 reads FQNNGV. This CDR3 region has 14 residues.

A few counts support this clonotype. The chain uses TRBV28 and TRBJ1-1; the D gene is possibly TRBD1 (6 bases). Trimming stripped 5 bases from V and 5 bases from J, with 15 bases between. From germline, CDR1 is MDHEN and CDR2 SYDVKM. The CDR3 extends over 14 amino acids. The CDR3, as DNA: TGTGCCAGCAGTCAGGGGACTCGGGGGACTGAAGCTTTCTTT. Its translation: CASSQGTRGTEAFF.

This clonotype was recorded at least ten times. The rearrangement joins TRBV7-2 to TRBJ2-3; 16 bases map to TRBD2. This CDR3 is 19 amino acids long. V shed 0 bases and J 2 bases; nucleotides not matched to a gene: 5. Germline values: CDR1 SGHTA, CDR2 FQGNSA. The CDR3 region is CASSLALGLAGGVTDTQYF. CDR3 in DNA: TGTGCCAGCAGCTTAGCACTGGGACTAGCGGGAGGGGTCACAGATACGCAGTATTTT.

This clonotype was seen only a few times. V and J are TRBV20-1 and TRBJ1-4, with D unclear. This CDR3 contains 13 residues. In germline, CDR1 is DFQATT, CDR2 SNEGSKA (reference sequence). With 6 bases removed from V and 8 bases from J, the gap between germline ends came to 16 bases. CDR3 nucleotides: TGCAGTGCCCTCGCGGGTCTGAGGGAAAAACTGTTTTTT. Translating it yields CSALAGLREKLFF.

CDR3 sequence reads: CASSLGLGRFQYF. The DNA for the CDR3 is TGTGCCAGCAGTTTGGGGTTGGGCCGATTCCAGTACTTC. This sequence joins TRBV12-3 or TRBV12-4 and TRBJ2-5; D is unclear. This CDR3 has 13 residues. The V end was cut by 3 bases, the J end by 10 bases, with 15 bases between.

The count of this clonotype is one. The chain couples TRBV4-3 to TRBJ2-7, with TRBD1 matching over 10 bases. CDR3 length: 16 amino acids. Unmatched junction bases numbered 10, after V lost 4 bases and J lost 4 bases. Germline values: CDR1 LGHNA, CDR2 YSLEER. The CDR3 is CASSPTTTGGSYEQYF. The DNA for the CDR3 is TGCGCCAGCAGCCCAACCACGACAGGGGGCTCGTACGAGCAGTACTTC.

The sample holds a few counts of this clonotype. V gene TRBV19 combines with J gene TRBJ2-3; 10 nucleotides agree with TRBD2. CDR3 length: 14 residues. Germline CDR1 and CDR2: LNHDA and SQIVND (reference sequence). J lost 5 bases, V lost 6 bases, and 5 bases had no gene match. Here the CDR3 DNA reads TGTGCCAGTAGAAGCGGGAGGGGACGAGATACGCAGTATTTT. This encodes CASRSGRGRDTQYF. Using reference TRBV19 and TRBJ2-3 for the parts outside the CDR3, the full variable domain is DGGITQSPKYLFRKEGQNVTLSCEQNLNHDAMYWYRQDPGQGLRLIYYSQIVNDFQKGDIAEGYSVSREKKESFPLTVTSAQKNPTAFYLCASRSGRGRDTQYFGPGTRLTVL.

Worth noting for this clonotype: The germline gene is not matched at one end of the junction; a read error may be the cause. The chain links TRBV4-1 to TRBJ2-1; 9 bases agree with TRBD1. The CDR3 is 15 residues long. Germline V gives CDR1 MGHRA, CDR2 YSYEKL. The CDR3 nucleotides read TGTGCCAGCAGCGGGACAGGGTATAACTACAATGAGCAGTTCTTC. Protein: CASSGTGYNYNEQFF.

The chain carries TRBV6-5 and TRBJ2-5, with D unresolved. Germline V CDR1 and CDR2: MNHEY, SVGAGI. Trimming shortened V by 2 bases and J by 6 bases, and 10 bases separated the two germline ends. The CDR3 runs to 13 residues. The CDR3 coding sequence is TGTGCCAGCAGTTACCGGACCCTCCAGACCCAGTACTTC. It is translated as CASSYRTLQTQYF.

The rearrangement links TRBV7-2 to TRBJ1-2; TRBD1 agrees at 7 bases. The CDR3 has 14 residues. V lost 2 bases and J lost 4; bases outside the gene matches: 4. Germline V gene data show CDR1 as SGHTA and CDR2 as FQGNSA. The CDR3 reads CASSLTGEGYGYTF. CDR3 DNA sequence: TGTGCCAGCAGCTTAACAGGGGAAGGCTATGGCTACACCTTC.

The CDR3 loop is CASSSTGQRSGNTIYF. The CDR3 nucleotides read TGTGCCAGCAGCTCAACGGGACAGCGGTCCGGAAACACCATATATTTT. The rearrangement links TRBV11-3 to TRBJ1-3; 7 bases fit TRBD1. CDR1 SGHNT and CDR2 YENEEA come from the germline V gene. The CDR3 length is 16 residues. V lost 4 bases, J lost 4 bases, and 10 bases stayed unmatched.

This clonotype occurred a few times. V gene TRBV6-2 or TRBV6-3 combines with J gene TRBJ2-7; TRBD1 matches at 8 bases. The trim removed 5 bases at V and 1 base at J, leaving 7 bases unmatched. The germline V gene encodes CDR1 MNHEY and CDR2 SVGEGT. The CDR3 runs to 15 residues. Here the CDR3 DNA reads TGTGCCAGCAGTCATGGGAACAGGGGGTCCTACGAGCAGTACGTC. Translating it yields CASSHGNRGSYEQYV.

The chain combines TRBV2 with TRBJ1-2, with D perhaps matching TRBD1 (5 bases). Trimming pared 3 bases from V and 4 bases from J, leaving 12 bases between. Germline assignment: CDR1 SNHLY and CDR2 FYNNEI. The CDR3 covers 14 residues. The CDR3, as DNA: TGTGCCAGCAGTGACCCCCGACAGCTCTATGGCTACACCTTC. Translated: CASSDPRQLYGYTF. Using reference TRBV2 and TRBJ1-2 for the parts outside the CDR3, the full variable domain is EPEVTQTPSHQVTQMGQEVILRCVPISNHLYFYWYRQILGQKVEFLVSFYNNEISEKSEIFDDQFSVERPDGSNFTLKIRSTKLEDSAMYFCASSDPRQLYGYTFGSGTRLTVV.

The chain carries TRBV28 and TRBJ2-7; TRBD2 is a possible D gene (6 bases). This CDR3 comprises 15 residues. CDR1 MDHEN and CDR2 SYDVKM come from the germline V gene. V lost 2 bases and J lost 2, with 13 bases in between. The chain's CDR3 is CASSLSNGGTYEQYF. Here the CDR3 DNA reads TGTGCCAGCAGTTTAAGTAATGGAGGGACCTACGAGCAGTACTTC.

This rearrangement joins TRBV5-6 to TRBJ2-1; 9 bases match TRBD2. CDR3 length: 22 amino acids. Germline CDR1 and CDR2: SGHDT and YYEEEE. V lost 5 bases and J lost 4; bases outside the gene matches: 28. CDR3 residues: CASRIAKGSDSGSKPTYNEQFF. The CDR3 DNA follows: TGTGCCAGCAGAATCGCGAAAGGGTCCGATAGCGGGAGTAAGCCGACATACAATGAGCAGTTCTTC.

V is TRBV6-2 or TRBV6-3 and J is TRBJ1-1; D gene unclear. The V and J ends lost 2 bases and 9 bases respectively, with 16 bases between them. Germline V gives CDR1 MNHEY, CDR2 SVGEGT. CDR3 length: 14 amino acids. The CDR3 bases are TGTGCCAGCAGTTACAACATCATCGTGCGGAAAGCTTTCTTT. As protein: CASSYNIIVRKAFF.

The chain employs TRBV6-5 and TRBJ1-2, with D maybe TRBD1 (5 bases). The CDR3 length is 15 residues. The V end lost 6 bases, the J end lost 5 bases, and 19 bases lay between the germline ends. Per germline, CDR1 MNHEY and CDR2 SVGAGI. The CDR3 DNA reads as TGTGCCAGCAGCTCAGAAATCCGGGACCGGTATGGCTACACCTTC. Protein product: CASSSEIRDRYGYTF.

This clonotype was seen ten or more times. The V gene is TRBV6-1, the J gene TRBJ1-1; 9 bases are shared with TRBD1. V trimming: 5 bases; J trimming: 1 base; junction bases outside the gene matches: 2. Per germline, CDR1 MNHNS and CDR2 SASEGT. The CDR3 runs to 14 residues. The CDR3 reads CASSSQGANTEAFF. The CDR3 region has the DNA TGTGCCAGCAGTTCACAGGGGGCGAACACTGAAGCTTTCTTT.

The chain combines TRBV12-3 or TRBV12-4 with TRBJ1-1; 9 bases line up with TRBD1. Losses at the gene ends were 5 bases for V and 4 bases for J; bases not matched to a gene: 8. The CDR3 runs to 15 residues. The CDR3 DNA is TGTGCCAGCAGTCTTGGGGACAGGGAGGGCACTGAAGCTTTCTTT. Encoded protein: CASSLGDREGTEAFF.

The chain uses TRBV6-2 or TRBV6-3 and TRBJ1-1; no clear D gene. Deletions cut 2 bases from V and 0 bases from J, with 1 base between. The CDR3 sequence is 12 residues long. Germline assignment: CDR1 MNHEY and CDR2 SVGEGT. The CDR3 region has the DNA TGTGCCAGCAGTTACCTGAACACTGAAGCTTTCTTT. As protein: CASSYLNTEAFF.

V and J are TRBV18 and TRBJ1-4, with 7 positions matching TRBD1. The V and J ends lost 3 bases and 3 bases, in that order; junction bases with no gene match: 7. The germline CDR1 and CDR2 sequences are KGHSH and LQKENI. The length of the CDR3 is 16 residues. The CDR3 sequence: CASSPLSGTANEKLFF. The DNA of the CDR3 is TGTGCCAGCTCACCCCTGAGCGGGACAGCTAATGAAAAACTGTTTTTT.

This clonotype has more than one count but fewer than ten. The V call is TRBV7-8, the J call TRBJ1-1; D ambiguous. Trimming removed 6 bases from V and 4 bases from J, with 6 bases in between. Germline V gives CDR1 SGHVS, CDR2 FQNEAQ. This CDR3 is 11 amino acids long. CDR3 DNA sequence: TGTGCCAGCAGGCAGTCCACTGAAGCTTTCTTT. This translates into CASRQSTEAFF.

This clonotype was seen more than once but under ten times. The genes are TRBV3-1 and TRBJ2-7; 7 nucleotides line up with TRBD2. V dropped 0 bases and J dropped 10; count of bases not matched to a gene: 3. The CDR3 runs 12 residues. Germline CDR1 LGHDT, CDR2 YNNKEL (reference sequence). The CDR3 DNA is TGTGCCAGCAGCCAAGATCTAGCGGCTCAGTACTTC. Protein: CASSQDLAAQYF.

This clonotype was seen many times. J is TRBJ1-1 and V is TRBV7-2, with 8 bases identical to TRBD1. V lost 1 base, J lost 1 base, and 2 bases stayed unmatched. CDR1 SGHTA and CDR2 FQGNSA come from the germline V gene. The length of the CDR3 is 15 residues. CDR3 protein: CASSLGDRRNTEAFF. Written as DNA, the CDR3 is TGTGCCAGCAGCTTAGGGGACAGGAGGAACACTGAAGCTTTCTTT.

Notes on this clonotype: A much larger clone lies a single base off, so this may be a read error. This chain joins TRBV7-3 and TRBJ2-1; 13 nucleotides agree with TRBD2. The CDR3 loop spans 14 amino acids. CDR1 is SGHTA and CDR2 is FQGTGA in the germline V gene. CDR3 nucleotides: TGTGCCAGCAGCCCTGGGACTAGCGGGGACGAGCAGCTCTTC. Translation: CASSPGTSGDEQLF.

The table lists this clonotype with a few counts. This rearrangement joins TRBV7-2 to TRBJ2-3; D might be TRBD1 or TRBD2, each matching 5 bases. The CDR3 runs 17 residues. The germline V gene encodes CDR1 SGHTA and CDR2 FQGNSA. The V end lost 2 bases, the J end lost 1 base, and 16 bases lay between the germline ends. The CDR3: CASSLPRLRGGTDTQYF. The CDR3 region has the DNA TGTGCCAGCAGCTTACCCAGACTCCGGGGCGGCACAGATACGCAGTATTTT.